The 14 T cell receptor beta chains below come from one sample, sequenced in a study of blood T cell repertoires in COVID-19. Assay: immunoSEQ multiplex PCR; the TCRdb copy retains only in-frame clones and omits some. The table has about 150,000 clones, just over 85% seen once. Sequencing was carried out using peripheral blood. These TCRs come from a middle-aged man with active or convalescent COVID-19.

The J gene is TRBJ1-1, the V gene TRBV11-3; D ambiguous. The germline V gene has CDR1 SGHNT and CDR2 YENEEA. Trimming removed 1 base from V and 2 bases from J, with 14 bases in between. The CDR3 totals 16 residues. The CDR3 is CASSLAQWKVNTEAFF. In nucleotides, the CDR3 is TGTGCCAGCAGCTTAGCACAGTGGAAAGTAAACACTGAAGCTTTCTTT.

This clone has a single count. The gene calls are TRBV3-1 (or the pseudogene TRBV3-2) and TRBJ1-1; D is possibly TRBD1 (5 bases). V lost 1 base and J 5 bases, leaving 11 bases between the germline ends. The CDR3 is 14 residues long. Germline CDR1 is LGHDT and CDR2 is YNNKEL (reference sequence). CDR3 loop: CASSQGAGGTEAFF. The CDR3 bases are TGTGCCAGCAGCCAAGGGGCGGGGGGAACTGAAGCTTTCTTT.

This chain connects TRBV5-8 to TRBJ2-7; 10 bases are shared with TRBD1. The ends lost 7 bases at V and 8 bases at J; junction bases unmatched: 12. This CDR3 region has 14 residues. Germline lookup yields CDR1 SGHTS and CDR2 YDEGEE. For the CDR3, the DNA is TGTGCCAGCGGGATGACAGGGGGCGCAGTCCAGCAGTACTTC. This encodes CASGMTGGAVQQYF.

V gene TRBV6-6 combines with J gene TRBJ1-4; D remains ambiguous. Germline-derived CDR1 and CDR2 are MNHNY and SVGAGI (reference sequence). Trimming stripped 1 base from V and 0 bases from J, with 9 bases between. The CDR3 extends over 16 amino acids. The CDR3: CASSYFTPATNEKLFF. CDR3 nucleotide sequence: TGTGCCAGCAGTTACTTTACTCCCGCAACTAATGAAAAACTGTTTTTT.

The CDR3 nucleotides are TGTGCCACCAGTGAGCTCGGGGGTAGAGGTATGGGTGAGCAGTTCTTC. It encodes CATSELGGRGMGEQFF. V gene TRBV24-1 combines with J gene TRBJ2-1, with D perhaps matching TRBD2 (6 bases). From germline, CDR1 is KGHDR and CDR2 SFDVKD. The CDR3 consists of 16 residues. V lost 4 bases and J lost 9, with 21 bases in between.

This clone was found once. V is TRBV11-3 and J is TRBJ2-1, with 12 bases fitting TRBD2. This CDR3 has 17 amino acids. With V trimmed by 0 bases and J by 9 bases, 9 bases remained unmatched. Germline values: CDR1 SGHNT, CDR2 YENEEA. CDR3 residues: CASSLDSLAGGLGEQFF. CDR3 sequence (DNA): TGTGCCAGCAGCTTAGATAGTCTAGCGGGAGGGTTGGGTGAGCAGTTCTTC.

CDR3: CAISGTGDYGYTF. In DNA form, the CDR3 reads TGTGCCATCAGTGGTACAGGGGACTATGGCTACACCTTC. This sequence joins TRBV10-3 and TRBJ1-2; 7 nucleotides line up with TRBD1. The CDR3 extends over 13 amino acids. The V gene end was trimmed by 4 bases and the J gene end by 3 bases; junction bases not matched to a gene: 2. Germline V lookup: CDR1 ENHRY, CDR2 SYGVKD.

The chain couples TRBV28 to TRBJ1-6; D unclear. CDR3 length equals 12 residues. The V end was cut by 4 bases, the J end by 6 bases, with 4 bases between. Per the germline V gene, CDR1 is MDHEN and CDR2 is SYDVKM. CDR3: CASSWLNSPLHF. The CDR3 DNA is TGTGCCAGCAGTTGGCTTAATTCACCCCTCCACTTT.

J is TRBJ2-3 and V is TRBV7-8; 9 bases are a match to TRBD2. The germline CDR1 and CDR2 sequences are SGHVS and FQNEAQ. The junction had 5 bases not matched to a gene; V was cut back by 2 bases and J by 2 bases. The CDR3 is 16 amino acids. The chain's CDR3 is CASSLLAGVSTDTQYF. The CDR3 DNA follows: TGTGCCAGCAGCTTATTAGCGGGGGTCTCCACAGATACGCAGTATTTT.

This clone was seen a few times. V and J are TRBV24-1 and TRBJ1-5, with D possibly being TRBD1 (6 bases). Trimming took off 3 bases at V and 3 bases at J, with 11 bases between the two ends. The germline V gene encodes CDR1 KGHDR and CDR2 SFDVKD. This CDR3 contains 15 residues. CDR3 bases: TGTGCCACCAGTGATCCAGGACAGCACAATCAGCCCCAGCATTTT. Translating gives CATSDPGQHNQPQHF.

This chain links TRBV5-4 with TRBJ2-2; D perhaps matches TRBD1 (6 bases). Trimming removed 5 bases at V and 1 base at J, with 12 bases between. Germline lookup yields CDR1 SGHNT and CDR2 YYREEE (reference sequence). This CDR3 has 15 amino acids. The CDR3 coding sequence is TGTGCCAGCAGATCCGGGACAATGAACACCGGGGAGCTGTTTTTT. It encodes CASRSGTMNTGELFF. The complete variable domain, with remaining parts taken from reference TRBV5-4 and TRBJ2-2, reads ETGVTQSPTHLIKTRGQQVTLRCSSQSGHNTVSWYQQALGQGPQFIFQYYREEENGRGNFPPRFSGLQFPNYSSELNVNALELDDSALYLCASRSGTMNTGELFFGEGSRLTVL.

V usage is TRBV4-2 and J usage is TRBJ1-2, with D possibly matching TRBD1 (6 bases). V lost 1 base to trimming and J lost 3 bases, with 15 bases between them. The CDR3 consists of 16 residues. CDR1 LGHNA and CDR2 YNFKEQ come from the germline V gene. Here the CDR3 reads CASSQGLSGVDYGYTF. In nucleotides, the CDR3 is TGTGCCAGCAGCCAAGGATTGTCAGGGGTAGACTATGGCTACACCTTC.

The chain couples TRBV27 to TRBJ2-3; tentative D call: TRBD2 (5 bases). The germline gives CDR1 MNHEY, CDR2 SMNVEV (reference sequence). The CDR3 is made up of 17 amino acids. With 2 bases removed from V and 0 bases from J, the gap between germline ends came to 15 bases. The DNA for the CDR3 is TGTGCCAGCAGTTTAGAGGTAGGAGCGGCCAGCACAGATACGCAGTATTTT. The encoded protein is CASSLEVGAASTDTQYF.

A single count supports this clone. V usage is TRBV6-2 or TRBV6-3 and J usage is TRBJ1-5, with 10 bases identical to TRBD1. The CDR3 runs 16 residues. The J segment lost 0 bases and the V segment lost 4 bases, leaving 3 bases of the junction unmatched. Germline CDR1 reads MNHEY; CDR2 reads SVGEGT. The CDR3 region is CASSSGTGVSNQPQHF. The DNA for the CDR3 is TGTGCCAGCAGTTCTGGGACAGGGGTTAGCAATCAGCCCCAGCATTTT.